These T cell receptor beta chains were read from a single sample in a study of cytomegalovirus exposure and HLA in healthy donors. Profiling relied on immunoSEQ multiplex PCR, and the TCRdb table lists in-frame clones only, not all of them. The sample includes about 98,000 clones, 75% to 85% seen only once; the top ten take approximately 11%. Source material: PBMCs. These receptors all stem from a man between 18 and 29 years old in good health and CMV-seropositive. CDR3s include the opening cysteine and the closing phenylalanine or tryptophan. Fields, in order: V gene, J gene, D gene, clone size, CDR3 DNA, CDR3 protein. A D gene is named only where the DNA matches it firmly. Where a row states a size, it is once, few, many or the class of an expanded clone; other rows omit it.

>TRBV6-1|TRBJ1-1|.|.
TGTGCCAGCAGTCGACATGGGAACACTGAAGCTTTCTTT
CASSRHGNTEAFF
>TRBV10-2|TRBJ2-2|.|.
TGCGCCAGCAGTGAGTACCCGGAGACCTTGAACACCGGGGAGCTGTTTTTT
CASSEYPETLNTGELFF
>TRBV15|TRBJ2-1|TRBD2|.
TGTGCCACCAGCACTACCCAGTTAGCGGGGGGGGCAGGCAATGAGCAGTTCTTC
CATSTTQLAGGAGNEQFF
>TRBV5-1|TRBJ2-5|.|.
TGCGCCAGCAGCTTGAGTGGGGCGAGACAAGAGACCCAGTACTTC
CASSLSGARQETQYF
>TRBV6-5|TRBJ2-2|TRBD2|.
TGTGCCAGCAGTAGCGGGGGGGAAAACACCGGGGAGCTGTTTTTT
CASSSGGENTGELFF
>TRBV5-1|TRBJ1-3|TRBD1|.
TGCGCCAGCAGCTTGGGGCAGGGGGACACCATATATTTT
CASSLGQGDTIYF
>TRBV28|TRBJ1-2|TRBD1|.
TGTGCCAGCAGTTTCCCGACAGGGGCTAACTATGGCTACACCTTC
CASSFPTGANYGYTF
>TRBV30|TRBJ2-1|TRBD2|once
TGTGCCTGGAGCTTTGGGGGGGTTTCCTACAATGAGCAGTTCTTC
CAWSFGGVSYNEQFF
>TRBV19|TRBJ2-1|TRBD1|few
TGTGCCAGTGGGGACAGGGGGCTTTACAATGAGCAGTTCTTC
CASGDRGLYNEQFF
>TRBV15|TRBJ2-3|TRBD1|.
TGTGCCACCAGCAGAGGGGACAGGGGGGTGACAGATACGCAGTATTTT
CATSRGDRGVTDTQYF
>TRBV2|TRBJ1-3|.|few
TGTGCCAGCATAGTTTTGGGGCGGAGTGTAGGAAACACCATATATTTT
CASIVLGRSVGNTIYF
>TRBV5-4|TRBJ1-4|TRBD1|.
TGTGCCAGCAGCAAAGACAGGGAAAATGAAAAACTGTTTTTT
CASSKDRENEKLFF
>TRBV4-2|TRBJ2-1|TRBD2|.
TGTGCCAGCAGCCAACCCGGGGCGGGGGGATTCAATGAGCAGTTCTTC
CASSQPGAGGFNEQFF
>TRBV2|TRBJ1-1|TRBD1|.
TGTGCCAGCAGCCCGGACAGGGTGGGCACTGAAGCTTTCTTT
CASSPDRVGTEAFF
>TRBV27|TRBJ1-6|.|.
TGTGCCAGCAGTTTAGGAGTGTCACCCCTCCACTTT
CASSLGVSPLHF
>TRBV10-1|TRBJ2-7|TRBD2|.
TGCGCCAGCAGCTCGGGACTAGCGGGGGATCCCTCCTACGAGCAGTACTTC
CASSSGLAGDPSYEQYF
>TRBV5-5|TRBJ1-2|.|.
TGTGCCAGCGAACTAAATAACTATGGCTACACCTTC
CASELNNYGYTF
>TRBV9|TRBJ2-3|TRBD1|.
TGTGCCAGCAGCGTTGAGGGGGCTCCGCCCACAGATACGCAGTATTTT
CASSVEGAPPTDTQYF
>TRBV6-1|TRBJ1-1|.|.
TGTGCCAGCAGTGAAGTGGAAGGGGCGGCGGCTTTCTTT
CASSEVEGAAAFF
>TRBV11-2|TRBJ2-7|TRBD1|.
TGTGCCAGCAGCGCGGGACAGGTCTCTTCCTACGAGCAGTACTTC
CASSAGQVSSYEQYF
>TRBV2|TRBJ2-1|TRBD2|once
TGTGCCAGCAGTCGGCTAGCGGGGAAGAATGAGCAGTTCTTC
CASSRLAGKNEQFF
>TRBV13|TRBJ1-6|TRBD1|few
TGTGCCAGCAGCTTAGGGACAGGGCATTCACCCCTCCACTTT
CASSLGTGHSPLHF
>TRBV18|TRBJ2-7|TRBD1|.
TGTGCCAGCGCAGGACAGGGTCGGTACGAGCAGTACTTC
CASAGQGRYEQYF
>TRBV7-8|TRBJ1-2|TRBD1|few
TGTGCCAGCAGCCCCATGGGACAGGGGGCGCGAGGCTACACCTTC
CASSPMGQGARGYTF
>TRBV7-7|TRBJ2-7|TRBD1|few
TGTGCCAGCAGCTTATCACCGGGACAGGGGGTACAGCAGTACTTC
CASSLSPGQGVQQYF
>TRBV6-1|TRBJ2-1|TRBD2|few
TGTGCCAGCAGTGCGGGGGGGCGCGAGCAGTTCTTC
CASSAGGREQFF
>TRBV9|TRBJ2-2|TRBD2|few
TGTGCCAGCAGCGTACCGCCCCTTCTAGCGGGGGGACGGAACACCGGGGAGCTGTTTTTT
CASSVPPLLAGGRNTGELFF
>TRBV7-9|TRBJ1-1|.|once
TGTTCCAGCAGCTTGTCAGGCTCAGAAGCTTTCTTT
CSSSLSGSEAFF
>TRBV5-1|TRBJ1-6|.|.
TGCGCCAGCAGCCCCAGACAGAGCACCTATAATTCACCCCTCCACTTT
CASSPRQSTYNSPLHF
>TRBV25-1|TRBJ2-7|TRBD2|once
TGTGCCAGCAGCCCGGAGGCCGGGGGGGCGCGTTGGTCTCAGGAGCAGTACTTC
CASSPEAGGARWSQEQYF
>TRBV7-9|TRBJ1-4|.|few
TGTGCCAGCAGCCCTGGGACTCATGAAAAACTGTTTTTT
CASSPGTHEKLFF
>TRBV5-4|TRBJ1-2|TRBD1|.
TGTGCCAGCAGCTCAGGACAGGGGGAGCTATATGGCTACACCTTC
CASSSGQGELYGYTF
>TRBV2|TRBJ1-6|TRBD1|.
TGTGCCAGCAGTGAGACAGGGTCTGTTAATTCACCCCTCCACTTT
CASSETGSVNSPLHF
>TRBV2|TRBJ2-2|TRBD2|.
TGTGCCAGCACCCGGCGACTAGCGGGGGGTCAAACCGGGGAGCTGTTTTTT
CASTRRLAGGQTGELFF
>TRBV10-1|TRBJ1-2|.|.
TGCGCCAGCAGTTCGGGGGGGGACTTAAAGGACTATGGCTACACCTTC
CASSSGGDLKDYGYTF
>TRBV7-2|TRBJ1-2|TRBD1|.
TGTGCCAGCAGCTCCGCGGGACGACAGGGGTGGTGGGGCTACACCTTC
CASSSAGRQGWWGYTF
>TRBV7-9|TRBJ1-2|TRBD1|.
TGTGCCAGCAGCAGGGACAGGGGGGACTATGGCTACACCTTC
CASSRDRGDYGYTF
>TRBV5-4|TRBJ2-5|TRBD1|.
TGTGCCAGCAGCTTGCAGAGAGGGGGCGGGGAGACCCAGTACTTC
CASSLQRGGGETQYF
>TRBV7-6|TRBJ2-1|.|.
TGTGCCAGCAGCTTACGCGGGAATGAGCAGTTCTTC
CASSLRGNEQFF
>TRBV5-1|TRBJ1-1|.|.
TGCGCCAGCAGTTCAGGGATGAACACTGAAGCTTTCTTT
CASSSGMNTEAFF
>TRBV9|TRBJ2-7|.|.
TGTGCCAGCAGCCCCACCCCAGGGGAAAGATTGTACGAGCAGTACTTC
CASSPTPGERLYEQYF
>TRBV6-5|TRBJ1-1|TRBD1|once
TGTGCCAGCAGTGGACAGGGGACGGGCACTGAAGCTTTCTTT
CASSGQGTGTEAFF
>TRBV5-1|TRBJ2-7|TRBD2|.
TGCGCCAGCAGCGAAAATGAACCGGGACTAGCGGGGGGCTACGAGCAGTACTTC
CASSENEPGLAGGYEQYF
>TRBV27|TRBJ2-7|TRBD1|.
TGTGCCAGCAGTTGGACAGGGGAATCCTACGAGCAGTACTTC
CASSWTGESYEQYF
>TRBV6-5|TRBJ2-5|TRBD2|.
TGTGCCAGCAGATCCCCCGGGAGGGAGACCCAGTACTTC
CASRSPGRETQYF
>TRBV6-1|TRBJ1-4|TRBD1|.
TGTGCCAGCAGTGGAGGGTCAGGGGGGAATGAAAAACTGTTTTTT
CASSGGSGGNEKLFF